This passage covers 17 T cell receptor beta chains from one sample sequenced in a study of cytomegalovirus exposure and HLA in healthy donors. The PCR contained 60 Vbeta and 13 Jbeta primers. Assay: immunoSEQ multiplex PCR; the TCRdb copy retains only in-frame clones and omits some. The sample carries tens of thousands of clones, 60% to 80% recorded once. Sequenced: PBMCs. The source of these receptors is a man aged 35 to 55 in good health and CMV-seropositive.

The chain uses TRBV11-3 and TRBJ2-7; D is undetermined. This CDR3 is 13 amino acids long. Trimming pared 0 bases from V and 2 bases from J, leaving 5 bases between. Germline V gives CDR1 SGHNT, CDR2 YENEEA. The CDR3 reads CASSLELTYEQYF. CDR3 nucleotides: TGTGCCAGCAGCTTAGAACTGACCTACGAGCAGTACTTC.

The genes are TRBV18 and TRBJ1-5, with 7 bases aligning to TRBD1. V lost 0 bases and J lost 1; bases outside the gene matches: 6. Looked up from germline, CDR1 is KGHSH and CDR2 is LQKENI. CDR3 length: 17 residues. CDR3 in DNA: TGTGCCAGCTCACCACCTTCAGGGGGTGGGAGCAATCAGCCCCAGCATTTT. Protein product: CASSPPSGGGSNQPQHF.

The chain employs TRBV19 and TRBJ2-7; possible D gene TRBD1, 6 bases. CDR3 size: 15 residues. V dropped 6 bases and J dropped 0 bases, with 15 bases sitting between them. CDR1 is LNHDA and CDR2 is SQIVND in the germline V gene (reference sequence). The CDR3 bases are TGTGCCAGTAGCCCGGACAGACGATCCTCCTACGAGCAGTACTTC. Encoded protein: CASSPDRRSSYEQYF. The complete variable domain, with remaining parts taken from reference TRBV19 and TRBJ2-7, reads DGGITQSPKYLFRKEGQNVTLSCEQNLNHDAMYWYRQDPGQGLRLIYYSQIVNDFQKGDIAEGYSVSREKKESFPLTVTSAQKNPTAFYLCASSPDRRSSYEQYFGPGTRLTVT.

The CDR3 DNA reads TGCGCCAGCAGCCAAGGGTCAGCGGGAGGGTCCACAGATACGCAGTATTTT. Protein: CASSQGSAGGSTDTQYF. The gene calls are TRBV4-3 and TRBJ2-3; 10 positions match TRBD2. With V trimmed by 1 base and J by 2 bases, 6 bases remained unmatched. Germline V gene lookup returns CDR1 LGHNA and CDR2 YSLEER. The length of the CDR3 is 17 residues.

The rearrangement uses TRBV18 and TRBJ2-3; 9 bases line up with TRBD2. V trimming: 6 bases; J trimming: 2 bases; junction bases outside the gene matches: 3. This CDR3 comprises 14 residues. Germline V CDR1 and CDR2: KGHSH, LQKENI. Here the CDR3 reads CASSRLADTDTQYF. The DNA for the CDR3 is TGTGCCAGCTCTAGACTAGCGGACACAGATACGCAGTATTTT.

The genes are TRBV19 and TRBJ1-5, with a tentative D call TRBD1 (6 bases). Trimming removed 4 bases at V and 0 bases at J, with 16 bases between. The length of the CDR3 is 17 residues. Germline CDR1 reads LNHDA; CDR2 reads SQIVND (reference sequence). DNA of the CDR3: TGTGCCAGTAGTACAGGGGCGTCCTATTATAGCAATCAGCCCCAGCATTTT. The encoded protein is CASSTGASYYSNQPQHF.

V usage is TRBV29-1 and J usage is TRBJ2-7; 11 bases are a match to TRBD1. With V trimmed by 4 bases and J by 5 bases, 13 bases remained unmatched. Germline CDR1 reads SQVTM; CDR2 reads ANQGSEA. This CDR3 is built from 16 residues. The CDR3 DNA reads TGCAGCGTTGGCCCCAAGTGGGGACAGGGGGACCACGAGCAGTACTTC. It is translated as CSVGPKWGQGDHEQYF.

The V call is TRBV7-9, the J call TRBJ1-1; D not certain. This CDR3 spans 14 amino acids. CDR1 is SEHNR and CDR2 is FQNEAQ in the germline V gene (reference sequence). Trimming took 5 bases from V and 1 from J, leaving 11 bases between them. CDR3 nucleotide sequence: TGTGCCAGCAGCCCAATCACGGGGAACACTGAAGCTTTCTTT. Amino acids: CASSPITGNTEAFF.

The chain combines TRBV5-1 with TRBJ2-7, with TRBD1 as a possible D gene (6 bases). The CDR3 has 14 residues. Germline-derived CDR1 and CDR2 are SGHRS and YFSETQ. V dropped 9 bases and J dropped 1 base, with 17 bases sitting between them. This CDR3 reads CATSWDTSSYEQYF. Here the CDR3 DNA reads TGCGCCACCTCTTGGGACACTTCTTCCTACGAGCAGTACTTC. Supplemented by reference TRBV5-1 and TRBJ2-7, the full variable domain reads KAGVTQTPRYLIKTRGQQVTLSCSPISGHRSVSWYQQTPGQGLQFLFEYFSETQRNKGNFPGRFSGRQFSNSRSEMNVSTLELGDSALYLCATSWDTSSYEQYFGPGTRLTVT.

The genes are TRBV29-1 and TRBJ1-2; a possible D gene is TRBD1 (6 bases). CDR1 is SQVTM, CDR2 ANQGSEA, per germline. This CDR3 is 13 amino acids long. V gave up 5 bases and J gave up 4 bases, with 14 bases separating them. CDR3 nucleotides: TGCAGCGTTTCCACAGGGACCCCCTATGGCTACACCTTC. Translation gives CSVSTGTPYGYTF.

The chain employs TRBV7-2 and TRBJ2-3; D unclear. Germline CDR1 reads SGHTA; CDR2 reads FQGNSA. The CDR3 is 14 residues long. V was shortened by 1 base and J by 0 bases, with 5 bases between the two germline ends. The CDR3: CASSLDGSTDTQYF. In DNA, the CDR3 is TGTGCCAGCAGCTTAGACGGGAGCACAGATACGCAGTATTTT.

The rearrangement uses TRBV5-1 and TRBJ2-1, with D unclear. V gave up 0 bases and J gave up 0 bases, with 13 bases separating them. This CDR3 is 17 amino acids long. CDR1 is SGHRS, CDR2 YFSETQ, per germline. CDR3 sequence (DNA): TGCGCCAGCAGCTTGGGAGGCACGTTTAGCTCCTACAATGAGCAGTTCTTC. It is translated as CASSLGGTFSSYNEQFF. Looking up the rest from reference TRBV5-1 and TRBJ2-1 gives the full variable domain: KAGVTQTPRYLIKTRGQQVTLSCSPISGHRSVSWYQQTPGQGLQFLFEYFSETQRNKGNFPGRFSGRQFSNSRSEMNVSTLELGDSALYLCASSLGGTFSSYNEQFFGPGTRLTVL.

The chain couples TRBV5-1 to TRBJ2-4; 8 bases match TRBD1. Looked up from germline, CDR1 is SGHRS and CDR2 is YFSETQ. V lost 0 bases, J lost 9 bases, and 5 bases stayed unmatched. There are 14 residues in the CDR3. CDR3 bases: TGCGCCAGCAGCTTGGCCCAGGGGGCTTTCATTCAGTACTTC. This translates into CASSLAQGAFIQYF.

This clone has only one observation. One junction end does not reproduce the germline sequence, and a read error may be involved. The CDR3 DNA reads as TGTGCTAGCAGCTTAGAGGGTGGGGAGCAAGAGACCCAGTACTTC. This gives the protein CASSLEGGEQETQYF. The chain links TRBV7-7 to TRBJ2-5; the D gene is possibly TRBD2 (5 bases). In germline, CDR1 is SSHAT, CDR2 FNYEAQ (reference sequence). The CDR3 runs 15 residues. The full variable domain, completed using reference TRBV7-7 and TRBJ2-5, is GAGVSQSPRYKVTKRGQDVTLRCDPISSHATLYWYQQALGQGPEFLTYFNYEAQPDKSGLPSDRFSAERPEGSISTLTIQRTEQRDSAMYRCASSLEGGEQETQYFGPGTRLLVL.

There are a few counts of this clone. The chain links TRBV7-3 to TRBJ1-2; D perhaps matches TRBD1 (6 bases). CDR1 is SGHTA, CDR2 FQGTGA, per germline. The V end lost 3 bases, the J end lost 8 bases, and 10 bases lay between the germline ends. The CDR3 sequence is 12 residues long. DNA of the CDR3: TGTGCCAGCAGCTTCATGGGGGCCGGCTACACCTTC. This sequence encodes CASSFMGAGYTF.

The V and J genes are TRBV19 and TRBJ2-3; TRBD1 is a possible D gene (5 bases). The CDR3 has 13 residues. Germline CDR1 and CDR2: LNHDA and SQIVND (reference sequence). Deletions cut 7 bases from V and 1 base from J, with 9 bases between. The CDR3 region has the DNA TGTGCCAGTAAACAGGACGGCACAGATACGCAGTATTTT. Amino acid sequence: CASKQDGTDTQYF.

Only a few counts were recorded for this clone. This chain joins TRBV2 and TRBJ2-7, with 10 bases that match TRBD1. This CDR3 has 14 residues. Germline V gene lookup returns CDR1 SNHLY and CDR2 FYNNEI. With 6 bases clipped from V and 7 bases from J, the junction kept 9 bases outside the gene matches. CDR3 residues: CASRTAGQGWEQYF. CDR3 in DNA: TGTGCCAGCAGGACGGCGGGACAGGGGTGGGAGCAGTACTTC.